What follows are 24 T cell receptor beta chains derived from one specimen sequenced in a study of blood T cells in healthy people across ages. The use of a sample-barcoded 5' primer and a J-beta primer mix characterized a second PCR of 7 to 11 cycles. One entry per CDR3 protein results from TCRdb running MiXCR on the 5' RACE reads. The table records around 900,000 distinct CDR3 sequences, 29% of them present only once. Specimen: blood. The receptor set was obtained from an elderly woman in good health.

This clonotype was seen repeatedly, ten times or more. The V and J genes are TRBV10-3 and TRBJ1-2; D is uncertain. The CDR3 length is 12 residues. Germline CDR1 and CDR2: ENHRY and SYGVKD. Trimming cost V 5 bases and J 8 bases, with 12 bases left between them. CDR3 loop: CAISKPPGGYTF. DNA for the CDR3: TGTGCCATCAGTAAACCACCCGGCGGCTACACCTTC.

CDR3 nucleotide sequence: TGTGCCAGCAGGATCCTGTCGACAGGGACGGAGTCGGCTTTCTTT. This gives the protein CASRILSTGTESAFF. The chain is built from TRBV6-6 and TRBJ1-1; 7 bases align to TRBD1. J gave up 11 bases and V 6 bases, and 18 bases lay outside the gene matches. CDR3 size: 15 residues. Germline V gives CDR1 MNHNY, CDR2 SVGAGI (reference sequence).

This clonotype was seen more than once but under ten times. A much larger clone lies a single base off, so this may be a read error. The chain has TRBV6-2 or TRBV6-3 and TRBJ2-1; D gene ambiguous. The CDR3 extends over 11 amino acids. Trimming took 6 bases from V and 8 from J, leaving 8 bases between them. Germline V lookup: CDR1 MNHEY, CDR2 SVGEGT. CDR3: CASRHRDEQFF. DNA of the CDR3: TGTGCCAGCAGGCATCGGGATGAGCAGTTCTTC.

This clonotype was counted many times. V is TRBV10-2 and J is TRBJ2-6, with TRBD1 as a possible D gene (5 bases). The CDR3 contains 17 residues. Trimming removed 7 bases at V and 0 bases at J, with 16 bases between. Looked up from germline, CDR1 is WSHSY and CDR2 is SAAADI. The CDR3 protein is CASNMQGIYSGANVLTF. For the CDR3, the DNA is TGCGCCAGCAACATGCAGGGAATCTACTCTGGGGCCAACGTCCTGACTTTC.

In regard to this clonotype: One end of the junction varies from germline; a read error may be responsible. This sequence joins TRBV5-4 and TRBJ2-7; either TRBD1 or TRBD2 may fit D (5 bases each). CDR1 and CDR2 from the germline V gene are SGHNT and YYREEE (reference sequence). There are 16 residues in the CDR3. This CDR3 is CAGSPSWGKNSYEQYF. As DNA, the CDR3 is TGTGCCGGCAGCCCAAGTTGGGGGAAGAACTCCTACGAGCAGTACTTC.

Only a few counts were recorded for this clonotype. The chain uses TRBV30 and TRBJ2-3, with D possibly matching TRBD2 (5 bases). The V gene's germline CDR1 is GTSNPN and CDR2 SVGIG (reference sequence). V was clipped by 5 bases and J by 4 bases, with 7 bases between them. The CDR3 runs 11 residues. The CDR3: CAWGLADTQYF. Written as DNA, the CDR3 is TGTGCCTGGGGACTTGCAGATACGCAGTATTTT.

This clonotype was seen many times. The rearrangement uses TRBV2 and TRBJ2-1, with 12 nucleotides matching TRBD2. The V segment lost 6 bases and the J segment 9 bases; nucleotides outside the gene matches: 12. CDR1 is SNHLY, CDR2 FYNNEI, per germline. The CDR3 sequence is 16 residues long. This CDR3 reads CASRPLGLAGGREQFF. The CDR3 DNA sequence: TGTGCCAGCAGGCCCTTGGGGCTAGCGGGGGGGCGTGAGCAGTTCTTC.

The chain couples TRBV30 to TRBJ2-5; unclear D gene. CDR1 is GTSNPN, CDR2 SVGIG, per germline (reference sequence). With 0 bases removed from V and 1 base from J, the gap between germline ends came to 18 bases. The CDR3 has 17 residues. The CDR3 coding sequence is TGTGCCTGGAGTGTCTTGGGGTGGAAAGGCCTCCAAGAGACCCAGTACTTC. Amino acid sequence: CAWSVLGWKGLQETQYF.

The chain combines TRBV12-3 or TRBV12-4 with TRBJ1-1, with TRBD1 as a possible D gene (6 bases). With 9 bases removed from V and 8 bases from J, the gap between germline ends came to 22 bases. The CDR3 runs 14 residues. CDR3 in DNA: TGTGCCAGTAGGCAGGGGCACCTTAATAAAGAAGCTTTCTTT. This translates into CASRQGHLNKEAFF.

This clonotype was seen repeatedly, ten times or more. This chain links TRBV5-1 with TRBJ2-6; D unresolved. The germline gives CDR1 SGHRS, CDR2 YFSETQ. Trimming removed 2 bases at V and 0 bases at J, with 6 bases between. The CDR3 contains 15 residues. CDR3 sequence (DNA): TGCGCCAGCAGCTTAGCTAACTCTGGGGCCAACGTCCTGACTTTC. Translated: CASSLANSGANVLTF.

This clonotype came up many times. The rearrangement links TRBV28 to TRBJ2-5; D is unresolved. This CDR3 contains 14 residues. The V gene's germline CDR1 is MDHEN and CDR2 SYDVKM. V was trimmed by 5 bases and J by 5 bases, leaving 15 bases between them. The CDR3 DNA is TGTGCCAGCAGTCCCCCGGACGTTAGGGAGACCCAGTACTTC. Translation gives CASSPPDVRETQYF. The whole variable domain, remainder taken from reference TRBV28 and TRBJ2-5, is DVKVTQSSRYLVKRTGEKVFLECVQDMDHENMFWYRQDPGLGLRLIYFSYDVKMKEKGDIPEGYSVSREKKERFSLILESASTNQTSMYLCASSPPDVRETQYFGPGTRLLVL.

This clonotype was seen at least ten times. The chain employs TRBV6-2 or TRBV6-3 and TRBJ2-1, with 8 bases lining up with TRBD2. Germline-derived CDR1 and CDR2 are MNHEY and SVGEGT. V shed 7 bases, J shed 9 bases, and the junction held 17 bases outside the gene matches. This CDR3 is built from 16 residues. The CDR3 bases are TGTGCCAGCACCCAGCCGGGGGGGCCCTACTCTGGTGAGCAGTTCTTC. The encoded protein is CASTQPGGPYSGEQFF.

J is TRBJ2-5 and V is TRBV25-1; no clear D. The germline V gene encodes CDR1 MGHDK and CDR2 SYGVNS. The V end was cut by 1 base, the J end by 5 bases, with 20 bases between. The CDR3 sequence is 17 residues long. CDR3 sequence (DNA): TGTGCCAGCAGTGAATTGTTCCCCTCACCCGAAGCGGAGACCCAGTACTTC. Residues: CASSELFPSPEAETQYF.

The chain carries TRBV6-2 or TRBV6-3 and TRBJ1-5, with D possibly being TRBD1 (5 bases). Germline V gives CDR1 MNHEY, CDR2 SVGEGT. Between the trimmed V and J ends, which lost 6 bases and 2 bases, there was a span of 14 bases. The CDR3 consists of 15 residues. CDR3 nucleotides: TGTGCCAGCAGGGACGCCTCGGGGGGCAATCAGCCCCAGCATTTT. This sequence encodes CASRDASGGNQPQHF.

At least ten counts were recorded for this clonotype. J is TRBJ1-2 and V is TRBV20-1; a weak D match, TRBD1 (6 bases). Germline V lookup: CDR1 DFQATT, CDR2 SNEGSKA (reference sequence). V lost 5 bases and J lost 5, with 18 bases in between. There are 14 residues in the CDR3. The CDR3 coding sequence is TGCAGTGCTTTCCCGGGACTAGGGACATATGGCTACACCTTC. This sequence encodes CSAFPGLGTYGYTF.

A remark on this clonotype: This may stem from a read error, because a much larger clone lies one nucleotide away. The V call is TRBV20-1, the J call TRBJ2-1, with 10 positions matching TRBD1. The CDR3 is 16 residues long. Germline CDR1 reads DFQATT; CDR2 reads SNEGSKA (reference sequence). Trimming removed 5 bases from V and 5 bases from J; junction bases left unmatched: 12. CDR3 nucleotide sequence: TGCAGTGCTCAGATTGGGGGGACAGGGGCCCACAATGAGCAGTTCTTC. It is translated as CSAQIGGTGAHNEQFF.

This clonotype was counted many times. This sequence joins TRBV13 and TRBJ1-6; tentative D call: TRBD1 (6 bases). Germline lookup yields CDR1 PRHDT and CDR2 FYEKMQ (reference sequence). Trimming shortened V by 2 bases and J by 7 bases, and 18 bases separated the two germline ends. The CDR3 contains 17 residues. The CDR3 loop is CASSLNALQGWNSPLHF. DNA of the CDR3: TGTGCCAGCAGCTTAAACGCTCTGCAGGGGTGGAATTCACCCCTCCACTTT.

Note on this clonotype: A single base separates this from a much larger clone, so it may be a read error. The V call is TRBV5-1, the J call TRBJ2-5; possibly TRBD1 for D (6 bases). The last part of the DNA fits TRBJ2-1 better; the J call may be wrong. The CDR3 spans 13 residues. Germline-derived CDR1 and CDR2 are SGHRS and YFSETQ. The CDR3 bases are TGCGCCAGCAAACTGACAGGTCAAGAGACCCAGTTCTTC. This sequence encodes CASKLTGQETQFF.

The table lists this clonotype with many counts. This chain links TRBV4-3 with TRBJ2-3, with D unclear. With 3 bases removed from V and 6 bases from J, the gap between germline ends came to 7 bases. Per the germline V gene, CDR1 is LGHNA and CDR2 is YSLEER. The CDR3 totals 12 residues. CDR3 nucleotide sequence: TGCGCCAGCAGCCAGGAAGGGGATACGCAGTATTTT. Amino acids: CASSQEGDTQYF.

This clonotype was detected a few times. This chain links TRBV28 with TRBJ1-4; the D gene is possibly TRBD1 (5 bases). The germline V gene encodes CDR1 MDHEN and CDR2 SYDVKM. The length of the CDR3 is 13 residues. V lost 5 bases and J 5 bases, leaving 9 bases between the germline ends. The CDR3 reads CASSIRTNEKLFF. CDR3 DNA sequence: TGTGCCAGCAGTATAAGGACAAATGAAAAACTGTTTTTT.

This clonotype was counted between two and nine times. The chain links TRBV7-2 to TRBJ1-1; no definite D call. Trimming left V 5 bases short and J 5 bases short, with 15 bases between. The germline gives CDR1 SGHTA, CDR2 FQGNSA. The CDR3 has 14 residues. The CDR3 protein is CASSRFGGQTEAFF. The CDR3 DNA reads TGTGCCAGCAGCCGATTTGGAGGGCAGACTGAAGCTTTCTTT. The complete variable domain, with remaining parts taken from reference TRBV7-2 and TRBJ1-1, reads GAGVSQSPSNKVTEKGKDVELRCDPISGHTALYWYRQSLGQGLEFLIYFQGNSAPDKSGLPSDRFSAERTGGSVSTLTIQRTQQEDSAVYLCASSRFGGQTEAFFGQGTRLTVV.

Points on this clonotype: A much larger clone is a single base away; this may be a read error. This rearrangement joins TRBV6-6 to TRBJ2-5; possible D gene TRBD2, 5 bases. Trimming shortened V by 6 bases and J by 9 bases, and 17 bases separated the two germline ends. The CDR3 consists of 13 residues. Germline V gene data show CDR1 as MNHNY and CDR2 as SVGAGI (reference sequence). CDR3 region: CASRGSTGKAQYF. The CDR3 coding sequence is TGTGCCAGCAGAGGATCAACGGGGAAGGCCCAGTACTTC.

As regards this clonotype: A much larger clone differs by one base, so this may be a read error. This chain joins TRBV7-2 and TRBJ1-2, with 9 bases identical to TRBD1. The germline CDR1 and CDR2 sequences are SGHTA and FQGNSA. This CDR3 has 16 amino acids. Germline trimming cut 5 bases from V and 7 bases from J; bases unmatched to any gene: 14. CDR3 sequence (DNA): TGTGCCAGCAGCCCACAGGGGACAGGGATTGAGGGTGGCTACACCTTC. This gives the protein CASSPQGTGIEGGYTF.

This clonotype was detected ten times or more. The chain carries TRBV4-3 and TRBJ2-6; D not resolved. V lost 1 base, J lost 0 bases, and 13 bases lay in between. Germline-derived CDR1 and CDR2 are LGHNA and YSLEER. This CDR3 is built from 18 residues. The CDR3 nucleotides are TGCGCCAGCAGCCAAGCCGGGCCCAGTCTCTCTGGGGCCAACGTCCTGACTTTC. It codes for CASSQAGPSLSGANVLTF.